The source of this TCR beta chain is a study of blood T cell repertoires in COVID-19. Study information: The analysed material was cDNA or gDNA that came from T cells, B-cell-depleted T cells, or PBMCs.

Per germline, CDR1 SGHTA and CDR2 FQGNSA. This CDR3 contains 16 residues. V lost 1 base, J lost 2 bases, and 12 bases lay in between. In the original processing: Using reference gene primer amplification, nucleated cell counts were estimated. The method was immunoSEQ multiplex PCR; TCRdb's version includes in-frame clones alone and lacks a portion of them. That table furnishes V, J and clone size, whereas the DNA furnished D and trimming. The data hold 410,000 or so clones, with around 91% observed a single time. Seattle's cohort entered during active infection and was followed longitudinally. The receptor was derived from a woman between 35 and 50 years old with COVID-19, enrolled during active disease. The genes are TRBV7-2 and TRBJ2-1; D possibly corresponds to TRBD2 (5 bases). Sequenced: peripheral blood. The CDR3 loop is CASSLVSGPPYNEQFF. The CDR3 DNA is TGTGCCAGCAGCTTAGTAAGCGGCCCTCCCTACAATGAGCAGTTCTTC.